The 18 T cell receptor beta chains below come from one sample, sequenced in a study of blood T cell repertoires in COVID-19. The protocol was immunoSEQ multiplex PCR, while the TCRdb copy is restricted to in-frame clones and leaves out a portion. The sample shows roughly 250,000 clones, about 88% of them seen only once. Sequenced material: peripheral blood. The source of these receptors is a man between 60 and 75 years old who had recovered from COVID-19.

This clone has a single count. The chain employs TRBV2 and TRBJ2-3, with D possibly TRBD1 on 5 matching bases. V shed 1 base and J shed 0 bases, with 8 bases lying between them. Per the germline V gene, CDR1 is SNHLY and CDR2 is FYNNEI. The CDR3 covers 15 residues. The DNA of the CDR3 is TGTGCCAGCAGTGAAGGGGGCACTAGCACAGATACGCAGTATTTT. Translation: CASSEGGTSTDTQYF.

The V and J genes are TRBV30 and TRBJ2-1, with 9 bases lining up with TRBD2. Looked up from germline, CDR1 is GTSNPN and CDR2 is SVGIG (reference sequence). Trimming at V came to 0 bases and at J to 2 bases, leaving 2 bases not matched to a gene. This CDR3 region has 15 residues. This chain's CDR3 is CAWSVLAGAYNEQFF. The DNA for the CDR3 is TGTGCCTGGAGTGTGTTAGCGGGGGCCTACAATGAGCAGTTCTTC.

The chain carries TRBV6-6 and TRBJ2-1, with 11 nucleotides matching TRBD2. Germline V gene data show CDR1 as MNHNY and CDR2 as SVGAGI (reference sequence). The CDR3 spans 15 residues. The trim removed 7 bases at V and 7 bases at J, leaving 9 bases unmatched. The chain's CDR3 is CASNPGLAGGNEQFF. For the CDR3, the DNA is TGTGCCAGCAACCCGGGGCTAGCGGGGGGTAATGAGCAGTTCTTC.

In its sample, this clone was seen a few times. The chain links TRBV5-1 to TRBJ2-1, with TRBD2 matching 11 bases. Germline assignment: CDR1 SGHRS and CDR2 YFSETQ. Trimming at V came to 4 bases and at J to 4 bases, leaving 4 bases not matched to a gene. CDR3 size: 15 residues. The CDR3 loop reads CASSAGTSGYNEQFF. Here the CDR3 DNA reads TGCGCCAGCAGCGCCGGGACTAGCGGTTACAATGAGCAGTTCTTC.

V gene TRBV24-1 combines with J gene TRBJ2-7; 9 nucleotides match TRBD1. Trimming cost V 5 bases and J 7 bases; bases outside gene matches: 11. Germline-derived CDR1 and CDR2 are KGHDR and SFDVKD. The CDR3 consists of 15 residues. The CDR3 region has the DNA TGTGCCACCAGTGCAAGCAACAGGGGGCTTCGGGAGCAGTACTTC. Translating it yields CATSASNRGLREQYF.

The V gene is TRBV4-2, the J gene TRBJ1-4; 8 nucleotides match TRBD1. The ends lost 3 bases at V and 4 bases at J; junction bases unmatched: 7. The CDR3 is 16 amino acids. Germline V gene lookup returns CDR1 LGHNA and CDR2 YNFKEQ. The CDR3 protein is CASSHSGQGFNEKLFF. The CDR3 nucleotides read TGTGCCAGCAGCCACTCCGGACAGGGTTTTAATGAAAAACTGTTTTTT.

CDR3 amino acids: CATSRDSGGRETQYF. DNA of the CDR3: TGTGCCACCAGCAGAGATTCCGGAGGCAGGGAGACCCAGTACTTC. This sequence joins TRBV15 and TRBJ2-5, with D perhaps TRBD2 (5 bases). This CDR3 is 15 amino acids long. V was clipped by 0 bases and J by 5 bases, with 13 bases between them. In germline, CDR1 is LNHNV, CDR2 YYDKDF (reference sequence).

The J gene is TRBJ1-6, the V gene TRBV5-1; tentative D call: TRBD1 (5 bases). The CDR3 contains 12 residues. CDR1 SGHRS and CDR2 YFSETQ come from the germline V gene. The V gene lost 7 bases and the J gene lost 9 bases, with 11 bases spanning the gap. CDR3 DNA sequence: TGCGCCAGCGGGGCAGCGGGTTCACCCCTCCACTTT. Translated, it gives CASGAAGSPLHF.

The chain joins TRBV5-1 to TRBJ2-5; no reliable D call. Germline V lookup: CDR1 SGHRS, CDR2 YFSETQ. The V end was cut by 0 bases, the J end by 5 bases, with 14 bases between. The CDR3 totals 15 residues. CDR3 residues: CASSLAGLPAETQYF. The CDR3 bases are TGCGCCAGCAGCTTGGCGGGTCTTCCGGCTGAGACCCAGTACTTC. Full variable domain (missing parts from reference TRBV5-1 and TRBJ2-5): KAGVTQTPRYLIKTRGQQVTLSCSPISGHRSVSWYQQTPGQGLQFLFEYFSETQRNKGNFPGRFSGRQFSNSRSEMNVSTLELGDSALYLCASSLAGLPAETQYFGPGTRLLVL.

The CDR3 region is CASSSQGLARTDTQYF. CDR3 nucleotide sequence: TGTGCCAGCAGCTCCCAGGGACTAGCGAGGACAGATACGCAGTATTTT. The chain employs TRBV7-2 and TRBJ2-3, with 10 bases fitting TRBD2. The V gene's germline CDR1 is SGHTA and CDR2 FQGNSA. V shed 4 bases, J shed 3 bases, and the junction held 7 bases outside the gene matches. The CDR3 is 16 amino acids.

This clone was counted once. The chain joins TRBV9 to TRBJ1-2; D not certain. Germline CDR1 and CDR2: SGDLS and YYNGEE. This CDR3 contains 15 residues. Trimming shortened V by 0 bases and J by 4 bases, and 13 bases separated the two germline ends. The CDR3 DNA follows: TGTGCCAGCAGCGTAGACAATTCCGTATCCTATGGCTACACCTTC. This codes for CASSVDNSVSYGYTF.

This chain's CDR3 is CASSLAGTSKQFF. The DNA for the CDR3 is TGCGCCAGCAGCTTGGCCGGGACTAGCAAGCAGTTCTTC. This chain joins TRBV5-1 and TRBJ2-1, with 9 bases identical to TRBD2. J gave up 11 bases and V 0 bases, and 3 bases lay outside the gene matches. This CDR3 contains 13 residues. Per germline, CDR1 SGHRS and CDR2 YFSETQ. The whole variable domain, filled in from reference TRBV5-1 and TRBJ2-1, reads KAGVTQTPRYLIKTRGQQVTLSCSPISGHRSVSWYQQTPGQGLQFLFEYFSETQRNKGNFPGRFSGRQFSNSRSEMNVSTLELGDSALYLCASSLAGTSKQFFGPGTRLTVL.

V gene TRBV6-5 combines with J gene TRBJ1-3; D uncertain. Germline V gene lookup returns CDR1 MNHEY and CDR2 SVGAGI. V gave up 6 bases and J gave up 1 base, with 7 bases separating them. The CDR3 sequence is 13 residues long. The CDR3 protein is CASRAASGNTIYF. The CDR3 bases are TGTGCCAGCAGGGCTGCTTCTGGAAACACCATATATTTT.

This clone has more than one count but fewer than ten. The V call is TRBV6-5, the J call TRBJ2-7; 11 bases map to TRBD2. Germline values: CDR1 MNHEY, CDR2 SVGAGI. The CDR3 is 13 residues long. Trimming took 5 bases from V and 3 from J; bases not matched to a gene: 0. Here the CDR3 DNA reads TGTGCCAGCAGTCTAGCGGGGGGCTACGAGCAGTACTTC. Translated, it gives CASSLAGGYEQYF.

This sequence joins TRBV4-2 and TRBJ1-3; 10 bases agree with TRBD1. After removal of 1 base from V and 7 bases from J, the junction contained 7 bases not matched to a gene. CDR1 is LGHNA and CDR2 is YNFKEQ in the germline V gene. The CDR3 totals 16 residues. Here the CDR3 reads CASSQVGDRGRNTIYF. The CDR3 region has the DNA TGTGCCAGCAGCCAAGTTGGGGACAGGGGAAGGAACACCATATATTTT.

A single count supports this clone. The V and J genes are TRBV7-2 and TRBJ2-1, with TRBD1 identical over 9 bases. This CDR3 contains 16 residues. The germline V gene encodes CDR1 SGHTA and CDR2 FQGNSA. V was clipped by 1 base and J by 0 bases; unmatched bases: 1. In DNA, the CDR3 is TGTGCCAGCAGCTTAGGACAGGGGGGCTCCTACAATGAGCAGTTCTTC. Amino acid sequence: CASSLGQGGSYNEQFF.

The V call is TRBV2, the J call TRBJ2-7, with 9 bases matching TRBD1. Germline V CDR1 and CDR2: SNHLY, FYNNEI. The CDR3 has 16 amino acids. V trimming: 5 bases; J trimming: 5 bases; junction bases outside the gene matches: 13. CDR3 amino acids: CASSPTGWDRENEQYF. The CDR3 DNA sequence: TGTGCCAGCAGTCCCACCGGATGGGACAGGGAGAACGAGCAGTACTTC.

This clone was recorded a few times. Other nucleotide sequences in the sample specify the same CDR3. The chain has TRBV18 and TRBJ2-7, with TRBD1 matching 9 bases. CDR3 length equals 15 residues. The ends lost 0 bases at V and 3 bases at J; junction bases unmatched: 3. Germline CDR1 is KGHSH and CDR2 is LQKENI. This CDR3 reads CASSPPGTGFYEQYF. In DNA form, the CDR3 reads TGTGCCAGCTCACCACCCGGGACAGGGTTCTACGAGCAGTACTTC.